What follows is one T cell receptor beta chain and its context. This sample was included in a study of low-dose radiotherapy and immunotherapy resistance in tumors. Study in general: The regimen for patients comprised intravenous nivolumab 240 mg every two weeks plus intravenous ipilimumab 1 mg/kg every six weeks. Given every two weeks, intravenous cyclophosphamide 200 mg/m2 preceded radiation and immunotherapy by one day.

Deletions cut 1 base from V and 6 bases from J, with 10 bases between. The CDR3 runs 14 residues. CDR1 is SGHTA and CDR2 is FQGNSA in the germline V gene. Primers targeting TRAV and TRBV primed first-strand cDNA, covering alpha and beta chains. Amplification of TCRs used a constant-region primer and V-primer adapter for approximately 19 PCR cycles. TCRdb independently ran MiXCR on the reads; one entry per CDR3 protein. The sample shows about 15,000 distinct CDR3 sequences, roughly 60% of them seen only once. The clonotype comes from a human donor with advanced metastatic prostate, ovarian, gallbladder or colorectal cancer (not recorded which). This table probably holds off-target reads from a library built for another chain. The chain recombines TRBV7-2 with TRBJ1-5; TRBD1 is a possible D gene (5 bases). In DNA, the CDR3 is TGTGCCAGCAGCTTAGACAGGCAGGCTCAGCCCCAGCATTTT. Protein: CASSLDRQAQPQHF.